This T cell receptor (beta chain) was captured in a study of vaccination effects on CD4 cells after COVID-19. Across the study: Following the second dose by a median of 72 days, the post-vaccine samples were obtained.

Culture proceeded for more than 8 days, and CD4+ T cells were then isolated. Either the BNT162b2 or mRNA-1273 vaccine was given to participants in two doses. IL-2 medium was substituted for half the medium on days 3 and 7. Comments on this clone: The antigen is not known.

The protocol was immunoSEQ multiplex PCR, while the TCRdb copy is restricted to in-frame clones and leaves out a portion. The data show under 35,000 clones, just under 75% seen once. Study-level findings and limits: Long after vaccination, the clones induced by infection and by vaccine shrank markedly in size.

The starting material was CD4+ T cells from PBMCs cultured without peptide, obtained after COVID-19 vaccination. This TCR was recovered from a human donor who received a COVID-19 vaccine.

The CDR3 spells CASSPRVGGLGTTEAFF. The CDR3 bases are TGTGCCAGCAGCCCGCGTGTAGGAGGTTTGGGGACAACCGAAGCTTTCTTT. The chain uses TRBV5-5 and TRBJ1-1, with D perhaps matching TRBD1 (6 bases). With 4 bases removed from V and 8 bases from J, the gap between germline ends came to 27 bases. This CDR3 has 17 residues. Germline V CDR1 and CDR2: SGHKS, YYEKEE (reference sequence).